Sequencing of this T cell receptor beta chain was carried out in a study of Graves' ophthalmopathy and Graves' hyperthyroidism (dated by TCRdb to 2017 to 2018). Some background on the complete study: Peripheral blood was collected at initial diagnosis, before any treatment. To explore V-J signatures distinguishing ophthalmopathy from hyperthyroidism, a discovery set of around 97 patients (43 ophthalmopathy, about 57 stable hyperthyroidism) was enrolled. For independent validation, a separate cohort was made up of around 18 hyperthyroidism patients plus 17 patients who later progressed from hyperthyroidism to ophthalmopathy. Once sampling was done, hyperthyroidism patients were given methimazole at a starting dose of 30 mg daily, while ophthalmopathy patients were given high-dose intravenous methylprednisolone. In total, some 130 blood samples were TCR-sequenced: 40 to 45 ophthalmopathy, approximately 75 hyperthyroidism and roughly 17 hyperthyroidism-to-ophthalmopathy patients. In five or six hyperthyroidism patients, the T-cell repertoires found in thyroid tissue were compared with those found in blood. TCR beta repertoire signatures were used to distinguish Graves' ophthalmopathy from Graves' hyperthyroidism and to predict progression to ophthalmopathy.

In regard to this clonotype: No antigen is known for it. Lacking the conserved final phenylalanine or tryptophan, this CDR3 likely reflects a read error.

A total of 14 residues make up the CDR3, ends included. Kept here is only the CDR3 DNA, which spans 42 bases and is read in frame from base 1. The CDR1 and CDR2 encoded by the germline V gene (reference sequence) are SGHNT and YYREEE. V trim: 7 bases; J trim: 5 bases; unmatched bases: 6. Patients with ophthalmopathy had moderately to severely active disease, with a Clinical Activity Score of 3 or more, a NOSPECS grade of 4 or more, and a disease duration of less than 3 months. Patients with other autoimmune diseases, uncontrolled infections, pregnancy or lactation were excluded. Clinical symptoms, serum thyroxine, TRAb, thyroid ultrasound and orbital computed tomography formed the basis of the diagnosis. Ficoll-Paque density gradient centrifugation was used to isolate PBMCs from around 10 ml of fresh peripheral blood. Total RNA was extracted with Trizol reagent and quality-checked on an Agilent 2100 Bioanalyzer.

The study at large found these results: In cross-validation, the 13-signature model distinguished ophthalmopathy from stable hyperthyroidism with more than 85% sensitivity and 81.08% specificity, while in the test set the corresponding values were about 80% and 75%. In validation, the model predicted ophthalmopathy progression with about 70% sensitivity and roughly 72% specificity; some 13 predicted patients were CT-confirmed with GO in a median of approximately 6.2 months. Sample size was not predetermined statistically, and investigators were not blinded to group allocation. Most expanded thyroid clonotypes with frequency above 0.001 were also detected in blood, suggesting blood repertoires may reflect the thyroid immune response.

For repertoire sequencing, TCR beta CDR3 regions were amplified from RNA transcripts. HTBI primers and the Qiagen OneStep RT-PCR kit were used in a first-round RT-PCR, which was followed by a second-round multiplex PCR, size selection and purification. Libraries were sequenced paired-end with 100 bp reads on an Illumina HiSeq2000. Turning to the authors' computational methods: SOAPnuke was used for read processing, and reads with adapters, uncalled bases, a mean Phred below 15, or no exact constant-primer or identifier match were discarded. COPE v1.2.5 was used to merge the high-quality paired reads. Each unique nucleotide sequence was treated as a clonotype, and MiTCR v1.1 was used to align the clonotypes to the IMGT TRB V, D and J references. Analysis was restricted to V-J combinations with a frequency above 0.0001, which covered 99.2% of repertoires. For each V-J combination, a TCR clonal expansion and chaos score was defined as F50 clonal expansion divided by the chaos observed in the TCRdist matrix. Welch's t-statistics and random forest were used to reduce the features to some 13 V-J combinations, which were then used as input to a naive Bayes classifier. The Morisita-Horn index was used to measure how similar the thyroid and blood repertoires were. TCRdb reprocessing: public reads trimmed at Q25 with fastp, clones called with MiXCR, in-frame beta chains kept. Each CDR3 protein appears once, grouped with its most common genes and DNA. Clone size and V and J calls follow TCRdb, not the original study. For this sample the table gives about 740,000 distinct CDR3 sequences, of which 35% to 50% were detected only once. 40% to 45% of the sample belongs to the ten largest clones.

Sequenced material: peripheral blood. This TCR came from an adult man with Graves' ophthalmopathy. The chain couples TRBV5-4 to TRBJ1-4; 9 central bases correspond to TRBD1. The DNA sequence reads TGTGCCAGCCGATTAGGACAGGGGAATGAAAAACTGTTTGTT. Translated, this gives CASRLGQGNEKLFV.